A few counts support the clone carrying this T cell receptor beta chain. The source of the sample is a study of identical twins. It was template switching that added a universal primer site, and there were unique molecular identifiers on the cDNA. Using its own MiXCR run on the 5' RACE reads, TCRdb lists one record per CDR3 protein. The repertoire has 1.5 million to 2 million distinct CDR3 sequences, about 31% of them found once; the top ten carry around 0.25%. CDR1 is DFQATT, CDR2 SNEGSKA, per germline (reference sequence). The trim removed 0 bases at V and 9 bases at J, leaving 9 bases unmatched. This CDR3 spans 15 amino acids.

The rearrangement joins TRBV20-1 to TRBJ2-1; TRBD2 matches at 9 bases. The sample comprised cord blood. The TCR originated in a newborn girl in good health. This chain's CDR3 is CSARDPSGRTGEQFF. In nucleotides, the CDR3 is TGCAGTGCTAGAGATCCCAGCGGGAGGACTGGTGAGCAGTTCTTC.